A single sample is the source of the 23 T cell receptor beta chains below, sequenced in a study of shared clonotypes between healthy human individuals. Generated by immunoSEQ multiplex PCR, the TCRdb table keeps only in-frame clones and is missing some. The table includes 2,500,000 or so clones, around 90% detected once. The sample was naive CD4+ T cells from PBMCs. Regarding subset: CD45RA+ positively selected. These receptors originate from a man younger than 30 in good health. Some clones in this sample may be carry-over from other donors' samples.

V usage is TRBV6-1 and J usage is TRBJ2-2; the D gene is possibly TRBD2 (5 bases). Trimming shortened V by 4 bases and J by 7 bases, and 16 bases separated the two germline ends. The CDR3 runs 15 residues. CDR1 MNHNS and CDR2 SASEGT come from the germline V gene. The DNA for the CDR3 is TGTGCCAGCAGTGGGCCCGGGGTTGACATCGGGGAGCTGTTTTTT. Amino acids: CASSGPGVDIGELFF.

The rearrangement links TRBV4-1 to TRBJ2-1, with a weak D call TRBD1 (5 bases). Germline lookup yields CDR1 MGHRA and CDR2 YSYEKL. Trimming took off 0 bases at V and 8 bases at J, with 14 bases between the two ends. This CDR3 spans 15 amino acids. CDR3 protein: CASSQEGRSRDEQFF. In nucleotides, the CDR3 is TGCGCCAGCAGCCAAGAGGGGCGGAGCCGGGATGAGCAGTTCTTC.

This chain connects TRBV19 to TRBJ1-1; a weak D match, TRBD1 (6 bases). CDR3 length: 13 residues. Germline V lookup: CDR1 LNHDA, CDR2 SQIVND (reference sequence). Trimming left V 5 bases short and J 10 bases short, with 17 bases between. The CDR3 reads CASSLRGLVGAFF. CDR3 DNA sequence: TGTGCCAGTAGTCTCCGGGGGCTGGTCGGAGCTTTCTTT.

The V call is TRBV6-1, the J call TRBJ2-2; a weak D match, TRBD2 (5 bases). The germline gives CDR1 MNHNS, CDR2 SASEGT. The CDR3 is 15 amino acids. V lost 3 bases to trimming and J lost 7 bases, with 15 bases between them. CDR3 sequence (DNA): TGTGCCAGCAGTGACGCTGGGAGTTGGGTCGGGGAGCTGTTTTTT. It encodes CASSDAGSWVGELFF.

The chain has TRBV7-6 and TRBJ1-2, with D tentatively TRBD1 (5 bases). Germline lookup yields CDR1 SGHVS and CDR2 FNYEAQ. This CDR3 contains 13 residues. The V end was cut by 1 base, the J end by 8 bases, with 11 bases between. The CDR3 region is CASSLEAHRGYTF. In DNA form, the CDR3 reads TGTGCCAGCAGCTTAGAAGCCCACAGGGGCTACACCTTC.

This chain joins TRBV27 and TRBJ2-4; 11 bases match TRBD2. With V trimmed by 6 bases and J by 3 bases, 13 bases remained unmatched. The CDR3 consists of 18 residues. Germline V gene data show CDR1 as MNHEY and CDR2 as SMNVEV (reference sequence). The CDR3 loop is CASSRRVAGGLVKNIQYF. The CDR3 DNA reads TGTGCCAGCAGCCGGAGGGTAGCGGGAGGGCTCGTCAAAAACATTCAGTACTTC.

The chain is built from TRBV5-6 and TRBJ2-7; D remains ambiguous. With 0 bases removed from V and 3 bases from J, the gap between germline ends came to 7 bases. CDR1 SGHDT and CDR2 YYEEEE come from the germline V gene. This CDR3 contains 13 residues. The CDR3 region is CASSLGSLYEQYF. Written as DNA, the CDR3 is TGTGCCAGCAGCTTGGGCAGTCTCTACGAGCAGTACTTC.

The chain carries TRBV28 and TRBJ2-7, with TRBD2 identical over 10 bases. CDR1 MDHEN and CDR2 SYDVKM come from the germline V gene. V shed 5 bases and J 6 bases; nucleotides not matched to a gene: 10. This CDR3 has 15 amino acids. Here the CDR3 reads CASSPALAGVAEQYF. The CDR3 region has the DNA TGTGCCAGCAGTCCTGCGCTAGCGGGAGTCGCCGAGCAGTACTTC.

This clone showed up just once. The J gene is TRBJ1-2, the V gene TRBV7-9; 7 bases match TRBD1. CDR3 length equals 17 residues. V shed 5 bases, J shed 2 bases, and the junction held 14 bases outside the gene matches. Germline V CDR1 and CDR2: SEHNR, FQNEAQ (reference sequence). The CDR3: CASSAGQRTLMNYGYTF. CDR3 sequence (DNA): TGTGCCAGCAGCGCGGGACAGAGAACTCTTATGAACTATGGCTACACCTTC.

The genes are TRBV30 and TRBJ1-3; tentative D call: TRBD1 (5 bases). From germline, CDR1 is GTSNPN and CDR2 SVGIG (reference sequence). The CDR3 contains 16 residues. V gave up 2 bases and J gave up 0 bases, with 14 bases separating them. The CDR3 sequence: CAWSTPGLNSGNTIYF. CDR3 DNA sequence: TGTGCCTGGAGTACGCCGGGACTGAACTCTGGAAACACCATATATTTT.

This chain uses TRBV9 with TRBJ1-3; D is undetermined. The CDR3 length is 18 residues. Trimming shortened V by 4 bases and J by 3 bases, and 23 bases separated the two germline ends. Germline assignment: CDR1 SGDLS and CDR2 YYNGEE. CDR3 sequence (DNA): TGTGCCAGCAGCACATGGACGGGTAACCTTGGCGTTGGAAACACCATATATTTT. It translates to CASSTWTGNLGVGNTIYF. Combining the CDR3 with reference TRBV9 and TRBJ1-3 gives the whole variable domain DSGVTQTPKHLITATGQRVTLRCSPRSGDLSVYWYQQSLDQGLQFLIQYYNGEERAKGNILERFSAQQFPDLHSELNLSSLELGDSALYFCASSTWTGNLGVGNTIYFGEGSWLTVV.

The chain is built from TRBV14 and TRBJ2-6, with no clear D. Germline V gene sequence: CDR1 SGHDN, CDR2 FVKESK. The CDR3 spans 16 residues. Between the trimmed V and J ends, which lost 0 bases and 0 bases, there was a span of 6 bases. The CDR3 region has the DNA TGTGCCAGCAGCCAAGATAGAACCTCTGGGGCCAACGTCCTGACTTTC. This gives the protein CASSQDRTSGANVLTF. Looking up the rest from reference TRBV14 and TRBJ2-6 gives the full variable domain: EAGVTQFPSHSVIEKGQTVTLRCDPISGHDNLYWYRRVMGKEIKFLLHFVKESKQDESGMPNNRFLAERTGGTYSTLKVQPAELEDSGVYFCASSQDRTSGANVLTFGAGSRLTVL.

This chain joins TRBV28 and TRBJ1-3; unclear D gene. CDR3 size: 13 residues. V gave up 5 bases and J gave up 0 bases, with 5 bases separating them. Germline V CDR1 and CDR2: MDHEN, SYDVKM. The CDR3 bases are TGTGCCAGCAGTGCAGGCTCTGGAAACACCATATATTTT. This codes for CASSAGSGNTIYF.

The genes are TRBV19 and TRBJ1-2, with 9 bases aligning to TRBD1. Germline lookup yields CDR1 LNHDA and CDR2 SQIVND (reference sequence). The CDR3 has 15 residues. Trimming cost V 8 bases and J 6 bases; bases outside gene matches: 13. The CDR3 coding sequence is TGTGCCAGTGGTCCGGGACAGGGTTATAGTCATGGCTACACCTTC. This codes for CASGPGQGYSHGYTF.

The chain employs TRBV2 and TRBJ2-2; 11 positions agree with TRBD2. Germline trimming cut 6 bases from V and 6 bases from J; bases unmatched to any gene: 9. Germline CDR1 reads SNHLY; CDR2 reads FYNNEI. The CDR3 runs 16 residues. This CDR3 is CASRDTSGRFAGELFF. The DNA of the CDR3 is TGTGCCAGCAGGGACACTAGCGGGAGATTCGCCGGGGAGCTGTTTTTT.

The genes are TRBV28 and TRBJ1-4; no definite D call. V lost 2 bases to trimming and J lost 2 bases, with 3 bases between them. The CDR3 runs 13 residues. Germline loops: CDR1 MDHEN, CDR2 SYDVKM. In DNA, the CDR3 is TGTGCCAGCAGTTTAATGACTAATGAAAAACTGTTTTTT. The encoded protein is CASSLMTNEKLFF. Together with reference TRBV28 and TRBJ1-4, the CDR3 gives the full variable domain: DVKVTQSSRYLVKRTGEKVFLECVQDMDHENMFWYRQDPGLGLRLIYFSYDVKMKEKGDIPEGYSVSREKKERFSLILESASTNQTSMYLCASSLMTNEKLFFGSGTQLSVL.

V and J are TRBV28 and TRBJ2-1; 13 nucleotides match TRBD2. This CDR3 has 17 residues. Trimming removed 4 bases from V and 8 bases from J; junction bases left unmatched: 11. Germline CDR1 and CDR2: MDHEN and SYDVKM. For the CDR3, the DNA is TGTGCCAGCAGTTCTATGCCCGGGACTAGCGGGAATGATGAGCAGTTCTTC. It codes for CASSSMPGTSGNDEQFF.

The rearrangement joins TRBV18 to TRBJ1-1; possibly TRBD1 for D (5 bases). Germline assignment: CDR1 KGHSH and CDR2 LQKENI. V dropped 3 bases and J dropped 5 bases, with 10 bases sitting between them. The CDR3 totals 13 residues. The CDR3 DNA sequence: TGTGCCAGCTCACCCGATAGACAGACTGAAGCTTTCTTT. Encoded protein: CASSPDRQTEAFF.

About this clone: Other DNA sequences of this sample code for an identical CDR3. V is TRBV7-3 and J is TRBJ2-3, with 8 bases fitting TRBD1. Per germline, CDR1 SGHTA and CDR2 FQGTGA. V gave up 5 bases and J gave up 0 bases; unmatched junction bases: 1. There are 14 residues in the CDR3. CDR3 sequence reads: CASSRTGSTDTQYF. As DNA, the CDR3 is TGTGCCAGCAGCAGGACAGGGAGCACAGATACGCAGTATTTT.

The V call is TRBV19, the J call TRBJ2-2; perhaps TRBD1 as D (6 bases). The germline CDR1 and CDR2 sequences are LNHDA and SQIVND (reference sequence). This CDR3 is built from 13 residues. Trimming shortened V by 7 bases and J by 5 bases, and 11 bases separated the two germline ends. The CDR3 region is CASNGQLTGELFF. The CDR3 DNA is TGTGCCAGTAATGGACAGCTGACCGGGGAGCTGTTTTTT.

Notes on this clone: The sample holds other DNA sequences that translate to the same CDR3. The J gene is TRBJ1-1, the V gene TRBV18, with 9 bases that match TRBD1. Germline V lookup: CDR1 KGHSH, CDR2 LQKENI. This CDR3 comprises 16 residues. The trim removed 2 bases at V and 0 bases at J, leaving 4 bases unmatched. DNA of the CDR3: TGTGCCAGCTCACCATGGACAGGGGTTATGAACACTGAAGCTTTCTTT. This encodes CASSPWTGVMNTEAFF. Looking up the rest from reference TRBV18 and TRBJ1-1 gives the full variable domain: NAGVMQNPRHLVRRRGQEARLRCSPMKGHSHVYWYRQLPEEGLKFMVYLQKENIIDESGMPKERFSAEFPKEGPSILRIQQVVRGDSAAYFCASSPWTGVMNTEAFFGQGTRLTVV.

The rearrangement uses TRBV19 and TRBJ1-2, with D maybe TRBD1 (5 bases). This CDR3 contains 15 residues. V lost 6 bases and J 7 bases, leaving 21 bases between the germline ends. The germline V gene encodes CDR1 LNHDA and CDR2 SQIVND (reference sequence). CDR3 residues: CASSTPPGPPFGYTF. In DNA, the CDR3 is TGTGCCAGTAGCACGCCCCCGGGACCCCCGTTTGGCTACACCTTC.

For this clone: One end of the junction fails to match germline, which may point to a read error. The rearrangement joins TRBV7-9 to TRBJ2-5; tentative D call: TRBD2 (6 bases). The CDR3 totals 12 residues. The germline gives CDR1 SEHNR, CDR2 FQNEAQ (reference sequence). CDR3 in DNA: TGTGCCAGCAGCTTTTCCGATAGCGGAATCAACTTC. It is translated as CASSFSDSGINF.